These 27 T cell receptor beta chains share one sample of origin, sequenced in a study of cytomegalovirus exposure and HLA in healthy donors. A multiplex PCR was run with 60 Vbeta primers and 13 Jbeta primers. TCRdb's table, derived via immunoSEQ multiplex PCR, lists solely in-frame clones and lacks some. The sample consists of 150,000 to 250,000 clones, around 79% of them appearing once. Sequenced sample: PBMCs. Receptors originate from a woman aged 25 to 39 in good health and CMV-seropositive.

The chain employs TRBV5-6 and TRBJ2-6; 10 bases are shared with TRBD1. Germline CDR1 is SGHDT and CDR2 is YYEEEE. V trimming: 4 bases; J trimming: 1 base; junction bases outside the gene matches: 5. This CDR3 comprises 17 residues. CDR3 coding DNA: TGTGCCAGCAGCCTCCCGGACAGGGGGTCTGGGGCCAACGTCCTGACTTTC. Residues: CASSLPDRGSGANVLTF. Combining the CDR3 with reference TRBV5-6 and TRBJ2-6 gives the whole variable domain DAGVTQSPTHLIKTRGQQVTLRCSPKSGHDTVSWYQQALGQGPQFIFQYYEEEERQRGNFPDRFSGHQFPNYSSELNVNALLLGDSALYLCASSLPDRGSGANVLTFGAGSRLTVL.

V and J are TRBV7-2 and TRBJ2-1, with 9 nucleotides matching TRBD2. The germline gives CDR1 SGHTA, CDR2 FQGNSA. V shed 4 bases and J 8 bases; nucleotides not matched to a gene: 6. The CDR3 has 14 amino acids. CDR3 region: CASSSGGTSYEQFF. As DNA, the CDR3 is TGTGCCAGCAGCTCAGGGGGGACTAGCTATGAGCAGTTCTTC.

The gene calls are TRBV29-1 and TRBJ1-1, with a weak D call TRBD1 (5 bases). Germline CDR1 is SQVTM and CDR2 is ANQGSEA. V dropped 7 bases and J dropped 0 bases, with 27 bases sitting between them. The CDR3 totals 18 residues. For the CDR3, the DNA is TGCAGCGCTTGGGTTGCTGGGGACTTCACTCATATGAACACTGAAGCTTTCTTT. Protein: CSAWVAGDFTHMNTEAFF.

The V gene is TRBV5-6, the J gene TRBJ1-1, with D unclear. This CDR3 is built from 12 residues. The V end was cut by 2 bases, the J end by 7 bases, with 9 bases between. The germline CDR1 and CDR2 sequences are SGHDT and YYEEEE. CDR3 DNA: TGTGCCAGCAGCTTCCTGGGGAGTGAAGCTTTCTTT. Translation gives CASSFLGSEAFF.

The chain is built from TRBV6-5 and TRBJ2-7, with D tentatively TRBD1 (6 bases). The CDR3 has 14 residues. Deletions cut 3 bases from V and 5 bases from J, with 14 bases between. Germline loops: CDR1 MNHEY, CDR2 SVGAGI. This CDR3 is CASSYQGLGNEQYF. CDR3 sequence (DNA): TGTGCCAGCAGTTATCAGGGGTTGGGGAACGAGCAGTACTTC.

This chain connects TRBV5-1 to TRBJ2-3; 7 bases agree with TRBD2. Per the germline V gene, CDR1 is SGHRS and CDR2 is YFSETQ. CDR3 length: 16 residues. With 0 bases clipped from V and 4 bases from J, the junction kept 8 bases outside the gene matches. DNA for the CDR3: TGCGCCAGCAGCTTGGACGGCGGCGGGGGAGCAGATACGCAGTATTTT. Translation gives CASSLDGGGGADTQYF.

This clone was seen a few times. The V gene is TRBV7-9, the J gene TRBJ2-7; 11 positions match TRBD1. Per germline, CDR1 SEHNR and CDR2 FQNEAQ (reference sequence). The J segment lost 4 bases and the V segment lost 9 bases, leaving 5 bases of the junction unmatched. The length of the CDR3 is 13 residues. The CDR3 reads CASLRDRGYEQYF. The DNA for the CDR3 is TGTGCCAGTCTCCGGGACAGGGGGTACGAGCAGTACTTC.

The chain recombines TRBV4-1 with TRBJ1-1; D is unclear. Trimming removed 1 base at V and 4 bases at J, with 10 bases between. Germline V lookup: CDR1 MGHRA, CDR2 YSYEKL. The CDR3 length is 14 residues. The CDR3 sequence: CASSQVGRATEAFF. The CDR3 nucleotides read TGCGCCAGCAGCCAAGTGGGGAGGGCCACTGAAGCTTTCTTT.

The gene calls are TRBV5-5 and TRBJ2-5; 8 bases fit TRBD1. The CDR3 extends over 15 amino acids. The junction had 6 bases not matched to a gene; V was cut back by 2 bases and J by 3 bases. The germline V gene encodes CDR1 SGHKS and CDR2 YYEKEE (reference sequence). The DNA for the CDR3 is TGTGCCAGCAGCTTCACCGGGACAGGCGAAGAGACCCAGTACTTC. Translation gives CASSFTGTGEETQYF.

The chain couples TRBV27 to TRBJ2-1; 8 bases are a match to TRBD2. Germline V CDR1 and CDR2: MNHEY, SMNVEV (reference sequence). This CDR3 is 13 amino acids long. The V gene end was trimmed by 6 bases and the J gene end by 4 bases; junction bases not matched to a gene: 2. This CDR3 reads CASRLAEYNEQFF. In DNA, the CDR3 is TGTGCCAGCAGACTAGCGGAGTACAATGAGCAGTTCTTC.

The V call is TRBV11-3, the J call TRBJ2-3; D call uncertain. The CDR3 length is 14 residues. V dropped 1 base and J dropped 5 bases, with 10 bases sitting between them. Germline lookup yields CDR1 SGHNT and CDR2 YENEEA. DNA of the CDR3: TGTGCCAGCAGCTTAGTATCAGCGCAAGATACGCAGTATTTT. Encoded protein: CASSLVSAQDTQYF.

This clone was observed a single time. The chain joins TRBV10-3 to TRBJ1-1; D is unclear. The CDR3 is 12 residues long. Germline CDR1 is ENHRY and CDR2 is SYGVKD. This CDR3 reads CATRPGNTEAFF. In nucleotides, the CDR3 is TGTGCGACCCGGCCGGGGAACACTGAAGCTTTCTTT.

The CDR3 sequence is CASIQGQVWTDDYSNQPQHF. The CDR3 DNA reads TGTGCCAGCATTCAGGGTCAGGTATGGACGGACGATTATAGCAATCAGCCCCAGCATTTT. The chain links TRBV27 to TRBJ1-5; TRBD1 is a possible D gene (5 bases). This CDR3 has 20 residues. Germline loops: CDR1 MNHEY, CDR2 SMNVEV (reference sequence). V was shortened by 7 bases and J by 0 bases, with 28 bases between the two germline ends.

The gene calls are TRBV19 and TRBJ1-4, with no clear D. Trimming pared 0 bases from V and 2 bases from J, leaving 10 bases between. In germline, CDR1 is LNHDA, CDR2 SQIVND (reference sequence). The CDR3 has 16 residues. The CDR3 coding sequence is TGTGCCAGTAGTATAGATCCGGAGCCGACTAATGAAAAACTGTTTTTT. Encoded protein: CASSIDPEPTNEKLFF.

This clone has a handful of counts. CDR3 in DNA: TGTGCTAGTGGGAGGAGGGGGCGCGGAAGCAATCAGCCCCAGCATTTT. The encoded protein is CASGRRGRGSNQPQHF. V and J are TRBV12-5 and TRBJ1-5; 7 bases are shared with TRBD1. The length of the CDR3 is 16 residues. The V and J ends lost 6 bases and 1 base, in that order; junction bases with no gene match: 9. CDR1 and CDR2 (germline): LGHNT, FRNRAP.

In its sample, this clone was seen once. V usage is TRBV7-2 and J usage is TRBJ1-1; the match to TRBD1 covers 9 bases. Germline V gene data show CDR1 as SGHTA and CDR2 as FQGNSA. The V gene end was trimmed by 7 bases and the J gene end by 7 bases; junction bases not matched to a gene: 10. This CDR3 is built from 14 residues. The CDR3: CASTIWTGVGEAFF. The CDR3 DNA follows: TGTGCCAGCACCATATGGACAGGGGTCGGTGAAGCTTTCTTT.

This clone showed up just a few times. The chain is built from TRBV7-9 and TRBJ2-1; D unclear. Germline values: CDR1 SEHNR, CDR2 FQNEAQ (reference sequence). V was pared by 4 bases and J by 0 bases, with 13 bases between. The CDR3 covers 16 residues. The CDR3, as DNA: TGTGCCAGCAGCTCCCTGGTTTGGAGCTCCTACAATGAGCAGTTCTTC. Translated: CASSSLVWSSYNEQFF.

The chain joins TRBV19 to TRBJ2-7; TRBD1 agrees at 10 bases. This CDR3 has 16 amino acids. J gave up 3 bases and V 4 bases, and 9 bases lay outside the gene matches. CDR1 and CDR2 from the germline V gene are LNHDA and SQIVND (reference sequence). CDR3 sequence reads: CASSNLRTGGGYEQYF. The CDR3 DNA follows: TGTGCCAGTAGTAATCTAAGGACAGGGGGAGGCTACGAGCAGTACTTC.

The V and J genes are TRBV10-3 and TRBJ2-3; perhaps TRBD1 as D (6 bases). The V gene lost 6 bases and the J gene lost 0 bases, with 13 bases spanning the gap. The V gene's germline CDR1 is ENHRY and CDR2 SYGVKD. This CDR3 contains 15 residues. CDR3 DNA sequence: TGTGCCATCAGGAGGACAGTCACTAGCACAGATACGCAGTATTTT. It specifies CAIRRTVTSTDTQYF.

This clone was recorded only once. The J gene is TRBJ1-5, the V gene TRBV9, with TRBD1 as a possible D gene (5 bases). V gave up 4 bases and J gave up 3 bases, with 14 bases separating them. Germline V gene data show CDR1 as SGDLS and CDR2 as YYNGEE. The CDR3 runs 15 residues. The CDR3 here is CASSLLGGTNQPQHF. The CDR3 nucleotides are TGTGCCAGCAGCCTCTTGGGGGGGACCAATCAGCCCCAGCATTTT. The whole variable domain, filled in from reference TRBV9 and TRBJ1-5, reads DSGVTQTPKHLITATGQRVTLRCSPRSGDLSVYWYQQSLDQGLQFLIQYYNGEERAKGNILERFSAQQFPDLHSELNLSSLELGDSALYFCASSLLGGTNQPQHFGDGTRLSIL.

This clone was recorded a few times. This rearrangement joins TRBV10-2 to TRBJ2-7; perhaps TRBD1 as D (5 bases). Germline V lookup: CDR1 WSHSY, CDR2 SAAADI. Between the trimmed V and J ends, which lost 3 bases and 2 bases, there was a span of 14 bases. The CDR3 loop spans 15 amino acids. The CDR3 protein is CASSDLQAGPYEQYF. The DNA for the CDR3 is TGCGCCAGCAGTGATTTACAGGCAGGGCCCTACGAGCAGTACTTC.

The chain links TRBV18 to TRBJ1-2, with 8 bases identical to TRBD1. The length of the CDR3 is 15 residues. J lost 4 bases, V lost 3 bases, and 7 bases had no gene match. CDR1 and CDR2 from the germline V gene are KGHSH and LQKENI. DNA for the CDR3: TGTGCCAGCTCACCGCCGGGACAGGAGAGCTATGGCTACACCTTC. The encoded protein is CASSPPGQESYGYTF. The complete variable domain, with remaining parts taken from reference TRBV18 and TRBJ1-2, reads NAGVMQNPRHLVRRRGQEARLRCSPMKGHSHVYWYRQLPEEGLKFMVYLQKENIIDESGMPKERFSAEFPKEGPSILRIQQVVRGDSAAYFCASSPPGQESYGYTFGSGTRLTVV.

The CDR3 DNA reads TGTGCCATCAGTGCACGCGGGCCCCCCACCGGGGAGCTGTTTTTT. Translated: CAISARGPPTGELFF. The V call is TRBV10-3, the J call TRBJ2-2; D may be TRBD2 (5 bases). Germline loops: CDR1 ENHRY, CDR2 SYGVKD. The length of the CDR3 is 15 residues. With 4 bases removed from V and 4 bases from J, the gap between germline ends came to 13 bases.

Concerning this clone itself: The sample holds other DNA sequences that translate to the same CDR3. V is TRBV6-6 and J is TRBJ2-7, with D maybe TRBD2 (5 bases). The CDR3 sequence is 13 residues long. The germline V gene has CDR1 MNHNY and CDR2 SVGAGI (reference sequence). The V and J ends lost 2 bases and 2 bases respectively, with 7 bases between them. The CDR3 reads CASSYGGTYEQYF. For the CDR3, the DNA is TGTGCCAGCAGTTACGGAGGAACCTACGAGCAGTACTTC.

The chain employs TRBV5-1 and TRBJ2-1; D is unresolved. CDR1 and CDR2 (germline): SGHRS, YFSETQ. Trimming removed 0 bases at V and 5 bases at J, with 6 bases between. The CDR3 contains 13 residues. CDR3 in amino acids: CASSLALNNEQFF. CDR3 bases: TGCGCCAGCAGCTTGGCTCTAAACAATGAGCAGTTCTTC. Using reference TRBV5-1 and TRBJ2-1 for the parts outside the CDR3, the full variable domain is KAGVTQTPRYLIKTRGQQVTLSCSPISGHRSVSWYQQTPGQGLQFLFEYFSETQRNKGNFPGRFSGRQFSNSRSEMNVSTLELGDSALYLCASSLALNNEQFFGPGTRLTVL.

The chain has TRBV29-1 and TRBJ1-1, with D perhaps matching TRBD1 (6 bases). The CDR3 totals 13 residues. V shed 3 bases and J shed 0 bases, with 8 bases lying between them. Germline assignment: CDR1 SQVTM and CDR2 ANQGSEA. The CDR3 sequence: CSVEDRLNTEAFF. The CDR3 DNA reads TGCAGCGTTGAGGACAGACTGAACACTGAAGCTTTCTTT.

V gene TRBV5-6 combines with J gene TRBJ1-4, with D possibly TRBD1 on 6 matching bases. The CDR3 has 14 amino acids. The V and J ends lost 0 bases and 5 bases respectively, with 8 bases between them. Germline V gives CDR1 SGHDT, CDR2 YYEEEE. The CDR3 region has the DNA TGTGCCAGCAGCTTGGTGAGGGGGAATGAAAAACTGTTTTTT. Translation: CASSLVRGNEKLFF.